This is a list of T cell receptor beta chains from one sample in a study of blood T cells in healthy people across ages. TCRdb used MiXCR to reprocess the 5' RACE reads, holding one entry per CDR3 protein. Among roughly 570,000 distinct CDR3 sequences listed, 25% to 30% were seen once. The sequenced material came from blood. These receptors all stem from a woman aged 70-85 years in good health. CDR3s include the opening cysteine and the closing phenylalanine or tryptophan. The order of the fields is V gene, clone size, D gene, J gene, CDR3 protein, CDR3 DNA. A D gene is named only where the DNA matches it firmly. Where a row states a size, it is once, few, many or the class of an expanded clone; other rows omit it.

TRBV9	NA	TRBD2	TRBJ2-2	CASSVGLAVNTGELFF	TGTGCCAGCAGCGTTGGACTAGCGGTGAACACCGGGGAGCTGTTTTTT
TRBV10-3	NA	NA	TRBJ1-2	CAISDGDENYGYTF	TGTGCCATCAGTGACGGGGATGAGAACTATGGCTACACCTTC
TRBV7-9	NA	NA	TRBJ1-1	CASGAGGTEAFF	TGTGCCAGCGGGGCGGGTGGCACTGAAGCTTTCTTT
TRBV7-2	NA	NA	TRBJ2-2	CASSINTGELFF	TGTGCCAGCAGCATTAACACCGGGGAGCTGTTTTTT
TRBV7-9	NA	NA	TRBJ1-1	CASSSGQLTEAFF	TGTGCCAGCAGCTCAGGACAGCTCACTGAAGCTTTCTTT
TRBV6-2/TRBV6-3	once	NA	TRBJ1-1	CASSYLPGGTEAFF	TGTGCCAGCAGTTACCTACCTGGCGGGACTGAAGCTTTCTTT
TRBV18	NA	NA	TRBJ2-7	CASSQLGSGQSYEQYF	TGTGCCAGCTCACAACTGGGCAGCGGGCAATCCTACGAGCAGTACTTC
TRBV28	NA	TRBD1	TRBJ1-2	CASSLGGQALWGYTF	TGTGCCAGCAGTTTAGGAGGACAGGCCCTTTGGGGCTACACCTTC
TRBV2	few	TRBD1	TRBJ2-1	CASRQDRDNEQFF	TGTGCCAGCAGGCAGGACAGGGACAATGAGCAGTTCTTC
TRBV5-1	few	TRBD1	TRBJ1-4	CASSWAGGQNEKLFF	TGCGCCAGCAGCTGGGCGGGGGGACAGAATGAAAAACTGTTTTTT
TRBV7-2	NA	NA	TRBJ2-1	CASRPSTAYNEQFF	TGTGCCAGCAGGCCCTCGACGGCCTACAATGAGCAGTTCTTC
TRBV4-2	few	NA	TRBJ2-5	CASSQSAFRVLETQYF	TGTGCCAGCAGCCAATCAGCATTCAGGGTTTTGGAGACCCAGTACTTC
TRBV11-2	many	TRBD1	TRBJ1-1	CASASPTTGSGNTEAFF	TGTGCCAGCGCGTCACCCACGACAGGGTCTGGGAACACTGAAGCTTTCTTT
TRBV25-1	few	TRBD1	TRBJ1-5	CASSESLQDRVGQPQHF	TGTGCCAGCAGTGAATCTCTCCAGGACAGGGTGGGTCAGCCCCAGCATTTT
TRBV20-1	NA	TRBD2	TRBJ2-2	CSARPQRGPLTGELFF	TGCAGTGCTAGACCCCAGCGGGGCCCCCTAACCGGGGAGCTGTTTTTT
TRBV7-2	NA	NA	TRBJ1-1	CASSPYQRGWTEAFF	TGTGCCAGCAGCCCGTACCAGAGGGGATGGACTGAAGCTTTCTTT
TRBV14	NA	NA	TRBJ2-7	CASSPVGGIEQYF	TGTGCCAGCTCGCCAGTAGGCGGAATCGAGCAGTACTTC
TRBV20-1	NA	NA	TRBJ1-2	CSARQHADYTF	TGCAGTGCTAGGCAACATGCGGACTACACCTTC
TRBV14	NA	NA	TRBJ2-1	CASSRGAGYNEQFF	TGTGCCAGCAGCCGGGGGGCGGGGTACAATGAGCAGTTCTTC
TRBV2	once	NA	TRBJ1-5	CASSSLSLPNQPQHF	TGTGCCAGCAGTTCCCTGAGCTTACCTAATCAGCCCCAGCATTTT
TRBV20-1	few	TRBD1	TRBJ2-5	CSPSARGQETQYF	TGCAGTCCGTCCGCCAGGGGGCAAGAGACCCAGTACTTC
TRBV11-2	NA	NA	TRBJ2-5	CASSLIGVEGETHYF	TGTGCCAGCAGCTTAATAGGGGTAGAGGGAGAGACCCATTACTTC
TRBV4-3	few	NA	TRBJ2-5	CASSQEWQETQYF	TGCGCCAGCAGCCAAGAGTGGCAAGAGACCCAGTACTTC
TRBV4-2	many	NA	TRBJ2-4	CASSQVSRGASDIQYF	TGTGCCAGCAGCCAAGTTTCGAGGGGGGCCTCTGACATTCAGTACTTC
TRBV6-5	few	TRBD1	TRBJ1-4	CASSYAGQGNEKLFF	TGTGCCAGCAGTTACGCGGGACAGGGTAATGAAAAACTGTTTTTT
TRBV11-1	few	NA	TRBJ2-7	CASSPNGFLEQYF	TGTGCCAGCAGCCCAAATGGGTTTTTGGAGCAGTACTTC
TRBV20-1	NA	TRBD2	TRBJ2-7	CSARDRRGTPYEQYF	TGCAGTGCTAGAGATAGGCGGGGGACCCCCTACGAGCAGTACTTC
TRBV5-1	few	TRBD1	TRBJ2-1	CASSRGQDNEQFF	TGCGCCAGCAGCCGAGGACAGGATAACGAGCAGTTCTTC
TRBV20-1	many	TRBD2	TRBJ2-1	CSALASGGSSYNEQFF	TGCAGTGCTCTGGCTAGCGGGGGGTCCTCCTACAATGAGCAGTTCTTC
TRBV18	few	NA	TRBJ2-5	CASSLSRDKETQYF	TGTGCCAGTTCACTGTCCCGGGACAAGGAGACCCAGTACTTC